This passage covers 29 T cell receptor beta chains from one sample sequenced in a study of blood T cell repertoires in COVID-19. Sequencing used immunoSEQ multiplex PCR; TCRdb keeps in-frame clones, though not all of them. The repertoire holds roughly 480,000 clones, with roughly nine tenths as singletons. Source material: peripheral blood. The source of these receptors is a man between 18 and 35 years old with COVID-19, enrolled during active disease.

This chain uses TRBV5-1 with TRBJ2-1; 11 nucleotides align to TRBD2. J lost 5 bases, V lost 4 bases, and 5 bases had no gene match. This CDR3 region has 15 residues. CDR1 and CDR2 from the germline V gene are SGHRS and YFSETQ. The CDR3 here is CASSQTSGTDNEQFF. The CDR3 DNA reads TGCGCCAGCAGCCAGACTAGCGGGACCGACAATGAGCAGTTCTTC. Combining the CDR3 with reference TRBV5-1 and TRBJ2-1 gives the whole variable domain KAGVTQTPRYLIKTRGQQVTLSCSPISGHRSVSWYQQTPGQGLQFLFEYFSETQRNKGNFPGRFSGRQFSNSRSEMNVSTLELGDSALYLCASSQTSGTDNEQFFGPGTRLTVL.

J is TRBJ1-5 and V is TRBV5-4; tentatively, D is TRBD1 (5 bases). This CDR3 is 15 amino acids long. V lost 4 bases, J lost 6 bases, and 17 bases lay in between. CDR1 is SGHNT and CDR2 is YYREEE in the germline V gene (reference sequence). CDR3 sequence: CASSLGREEPQPQHF. CDR3 coding DNA: TGTGCCAGCAGCCTAGGCAGGGAGGAGCCTCAGCCCCAGCATTTT.

The chain links TRBV2 to TRBJ1-2; D possibly corresponds to TRBD1 (5 bases). CDR1 is SNHLY, CDR2 FYNNEI, per germline. V lost 4 bases and J lost 5, with 8 bases in between. This CDR3 spans 12 amino acids. CDR3 loop: CASSGTQYGYTF. The CDR3 DNA reads TGTGCCAGCAGTGGGACACAGTATGGCTACACCTTC.

The chain has TRBV30 and TRBJ2-7; D is undetermined. This CDR3 contains 11 residues. Germline CDR1 and CDR2: GTSNPN and SVGIG (reference sequence). Trimming removed 5 bases at V and 2 bases at J, with 7 bases between. CDR3 amino acids: CAWGQAYEQYF. CDR3 bases: TGTGCCTGGGGTCAGGCCTACGAGCAGTACTTC.

The chain links TRBV3-1 (or the pseudogene TRBV3-2) to TRBJ2-2; the D gene is possibly TRBD2 (7 bases). The CDR3 sequence is 19 residues long. Trimming took 4 bases from V and 3 from J, leaving 24 bases between them. CDR1 and CDR2 from the germline V gene are LGHDT and YNNKEL (reference sequence). CDR3 in amino acids: CASSRDSPEGGRDTGELFF. The CDR3 DNA sequence: TGTGCCAGCAGCCGAGACTCCCCTGAGGGGGGGAGAGACACCGGGGAGCTGTTTTTT.

The gene calls are TRBV6-4 and TRBJ2-1; 9 bases are shared with TRBD2. The CDR3 contains 16 residues. Germline lookup yields CDR1 MRHNA and CDR2 SNTAGT. The ends lost 6 bases at V and 4 bases at J; junction bases unmatched: 10. CDR3 loop: CASSSRGGGVYNEQFF. The CDR3 DNA follows: TGTGCCAGCAGCTCCCGCGGCGGGGGGGTGTACAATGAGCAGTTCTTC.

V gene TRBV14 combines with J gene TRBJ1-1; D not resolved. V lost 1 base and J lost 3, with 12 bases in between. This CDR3 has 15 amino acids. Germline V lookup: CDR1 SGHDN, CDR2 FVKESK. CDR3 sequence (DNA): TGTGCCAGCAGCCAAGGGCCCATAATTTACACTGAAGCTTTCTTT. It is translated as CASSQGPIIYTEAFF.

The V call is TRBV2, the J call TRBJ2-7; possible D gene TRBD1, 7 bases. Trimming stripped 3 bases from V and 7 bases from J, with 16 bases between. Germline-derived CDR1 and CDR2 are SNHLY and FYNNEI. This CDR3 has 14 residues. The CDR3 DNA is TGTGCCAGCAGTGAGGGCAGGGGGGAGCGGGAGCAGTACTTC. Translated, it gives CASSEGRGEREQYF.

The V call is TRBV6-1, the J call TRBJ1-3; 7 bases line up with TRBD1. This CDR3 comprises 16 residues. V lost 3 bases and J lost 4; bases outside the gene matches: 9. Looked up from germline, CDR1 is MNHNS and CDR2 is SASEGT. The DNA for the CDR3 is TGTGCCAGCAGTGATAATACAGGGGCTGGAGGAAACACCATATATTTT. It codes for CASSDNTGAGGNTIYF.

This chain connects TRBV20-1 to TRBJ2-7; D may be TRBD2 (5 bases). The V end was cut by 5 bases, the J end by 5 bases, with 10 bases between. This CDR3 spans 11 amino acids. The germline CDR1 and CDR2 sequences are DFQATT and SNEGSKA (reference sequence). CDR3 loop: CSAGPSHEQYF. Written as DNA, the CDR3 is TGCAGTGCTGGACCTAGCCACGAGCAGTACTTC.

The count of this clone is one. The V gene is TRBV11-3, the J gene TRBJ2-1; 12 bases agree with TRBD2. Unmatched junction bases numbered 4, after V lost 5 bases and J lost 8 bases. The CDR3 is 14 residues long. Germline CDR1 is SGHNT and CDR2 is YENEEA. The CDR3 is CASSPSGRGYEQFF. In DNA form, the CDR3 reads TGTGCCAGCAGCCCTAGCGGGAGGGGTTATGAGCAGTTCTTC.

This chain joins TRBV7-2 and TRBJ2-1, with D perhaps matching TRBD2 (6 bases). Germline V gene data show CDR1 as SGHTA and CDR2 as FQGNSA. CDR3 length equals 14 residues. The germline V and J ends were trimmed by 5 bases and 5 bases, with 13 bases remaining between them. The CDR3 spells CASSTGLANNEQFF. DNA for the CDR3: TGTGCCAGCAGCACGGGACTGGCTAACAATGAGCAGTTCTTC.

The chain carries TRBV7-8 and TRBJ1-1, with a tentative D call TRBD1 (5 bases). The CDR3 loop spans 15 amino acids. The V end was cut by 4 bases, the J end by 1 base, with 13 bases between. In germline, CDR1 is SGHVS, CDR2 FQNEAQ. CDR3 DNA sequence: TGTGCCAGCAGCTCGGGCCGGGGGACGAACACTGAAGCTTTCTTT. This translates into CASSSGRGTNTEAFF.

This chain links TRBV7-9 with TRBJ1-6; a possible D gene is TRBD1 (6 bases). V was shortened by 4 bases and J by 5 bases, with 9 bases between the two germline ends. Germline CDR1 is SEHNR and CDR2 is FQNEAQ (reference sequence). The CDR3 consists of 14 residues. Written as DNA, the CDR3 is TGTGCCAGCAGCTCGAGGACAGATAATTCACCCCTCCACTTT. As protein: CASSSRTDNSPLHF.

V gene TRBV7-2 combines with J gene TRBJ2-4; no clear D gene. V was clipped by 5 bases and J by 8 bases, with 7 bases between them. This CDR3 region has 11 residues. Germline CDR1 is SGHTA and CDR2 is FQGNSA. The CDR3 is CASSRLYIQYF. In nucleotides, the CDR3 is TGTGCCAGCAGCCGTTTGTACATTCAGTACTTC.

The gene calls are TRBV3-1 (or the pseudogene TRBV3-2) and TRBJ2-1; 7 bases align to TRBD2. Germline trimming cut 4 bases from V and 0 bases from J; bases unmatched to any gene: 6. CDR1 and CDR2 (germline): LGHDT, YNNKEL (reference sequence). The CDR3 totals 16 residues. The CDR3 DNA sequence: TGTGCCAGCAGCCCGTCTGGCGGGAGCTCCTACAATGAGCAGTTCTTC. Amino acid sequence: CASSPSGGSSYNEQFF.

The CDR3 DNA reads as TGTGCCAGCAGTTTTGAGGAGACAGGGTTATCACCCCTCCACTTT. This encodes CASSFEETGLSPLHF. This chain connects TRBV6-4 to TRBJ1-6; 7 positions match TRBD1. Unmatched junction bases numbered 11, after V lost 5 bases and J lost 10 bases. This CDR3 has 15 residues. Looked up from germline, CDR1 is MRHNA and CDR2 is SNTAGT.

This chain links TRBV10-1 with TRBJ1-6; D remains unclear. Germline V gene lookup returns CDR1 WNHNN and CDR2 SYGVQD (reference sequence). The CDR3 is 14 residues long. Trimming removed 2 bases at V and 8 bases at J, with 10 bases between. CDR3 coding DNA: TGCGCCAGCAGTGAGGGACTGGAGTATTCACCCCTCCACTTT. This codes for CASSEGLEYSPLHF.

The chain links TRBV19 to TRBJ2-1; D remains ambiguous. Germline V gene data show CDR1 as LNHDA and CDR2 as SQIVND (reference sequence). This CDR3 has 11 residues. The V and J ends lost 7 bases and 8 bases respectively, with 9 bases between them. CDR3 region: CASNLGDEQFF. Written as DNA, the CDR3 is TGTGCCAGTAACCTGGGCGATGAGCAGTTCTTC.

Points on this clone: With a much larger clone just one base away, this may be a read error. The rearrangement links TRBV5-6 to TRBJ1-5, with 7 nucleotides matching TRBD1. CDR1 and CDR2 from the germline V gene are SGHDT and YYEEEE. This CDR3 is 13 amino acids long. The V and J ends lost 5 bases and 4 bases, in that order; junction bases with no gene match: 3. CDR3 sequence reads: CASSAGGNQPQHF. CDR3 DNA: TGTGCCAGCAGTGCAGGGGGAAATCAGCCCCAGCATTTT.

The count of this clone is one. The V and J genes are TRBV5-1 and TRBJ2-2; 8 positions agree with TRBD1. J lost 8 bases, V lost 0 bases, and 9 bases had no gene match. Germline loops: CDR1 SGHRS, CDR2 YFSETQ. CDR3 length equals 16 residues. CDR3 sequence: CASSLAGRQGKGELFF. The CDR3 DNA follows: TGCGCCAGCAGCTTGGCCGGTCGACAGGGGAAAGGGGAGCTGTTTTTT.

The V gene is TRBV27, the J gene TRBJ2-6, with 7 bases aligning to TRBD2. The germline V gene encodes CDR1 MNHEY and CDR2 SMNVEV (reference sequence). Losses at the gene ends were 5 bases for V and 0 bases for J; bases not matched to a gene: 16. This CDR3 has 20 residues. In DNA, the CDR3 is TGTGCCAGCAGTGGTCCATCAGCGGGGATACCCTACTCTGGGGCCAACGTCCTGACTTTC. This gives the protein CASSGPSAGIPYSGANVLTF.

The J gene is TRBJ2-3, the V gene TRBV2; possibly TRBD1 for D (5 bases). This CDR3 comprises 15 residues. Trimming stripped 5 bases from V and 2 bases from J, with 14 bases between. CDR1 and CDR2 from the germline V gene are SNHLY and FYNNEI. The CDR3 sequence: CASSPGLSHTDTQYF. The CDR3 nucleotides read TGTGCCAGCAGTCCAGGGCTATCCCACACAGATACGCAGTATTTT.

J is TRBJ1-1 and V is TRBV15, with 7 bases matching TRBD1. The CDR3 extends over 15 amino acids. J gave up 1 base and V 2 bases, and 4 bases lay outside the gene matches. CDR1 is LNHNV and CDR2 is YYDKDF in the germline V gene (reference sequence). The CDR3 here is CATSRFDRANTEAFF. The CDR3, as DNA: TGTGCCACCAGCAGATTTGACAGGGCGAACACTGAAGCTTTCTTT.

The V and J genes are TRBV5-1 and TRBJ1-5, with D hard to call. V lost 0 bases and J 3 bases, leaving 7 bases between the germline ends. Germline assignment: CDR1 SGHRS and CDR2 YFSETQ. CDR3 length: 14 residues. This CDR3 is CASSLGDNNQPQHF. The CDR3 DNA reads TGCGCCAGCAGCTTGGGCGACAACAATCAGCCCCAGCATTTT. Variable domain in full (rest from reference TRBV5-1 and TRBJ1-5): KAGVTQTPRYLIKTRGQQVTLSCSPISGHRSVSWYQQTPGQGLQFLFEYFSETQRNKGNFPGRFSGRQFSNSRSEMNVSTLELGDSALYLCASSLGDNNQPQHFGDGTRLSIL.

V usage is TRBV6-5 and J usage is TRBJ2-3; D perhaps matches TRBD1 (5 bases). This CDR3 region has 15 residues. Trimming took 7 bases from V and 6 from J, leaving 20 bases between them. CDR1 and CDR2 from the germline V gene are MNHEY and SVGAGI. This CDR3 reads CASTEIGRVGDTQYF. CDR3 DNA sequence: TGTGCCAGCACCGAAATCGGCAGGGTGGGCGATACGCAGTATTTT.

The genes are TRBV6-5 and TRBJ2-2; 7 bases are a match to TRBD2. With V trimmed by 6 bases and J by 4 bases, 5 bases remained unmatched. The CDR3 extends over 14 amino acids. CDR1 is MNHEY and CDR2 is SVGAGI in the germline V gene. DNA for the CDR3: TGTGCCAGCAGCGTCGGCGGGAGCACCGGGGAGCTGTTTTTT. Protein product: CASSVGGSTGELFF.

The CDR3 nucleotides read TGTGCCAGCAGCGGAGGAGGCCTGGGCTCCTACGAGCAGTACTTC. This translates into CASSGGGLGSYEQYF. The chain uses TRBV9 and TRBJ2-7, with a tentative D call TRBD2 (5 bases). The CDR3 spans 15 residues. The germline V gene has CDR1 SGDLS and CDR2 YYNGEE. V lost 3 bases and J 0 bases, leaving 13 bases between the germline ends.

J is TRBJ2-3 and V is TRBV5-5; 7 nucleotides align to TRBD2. Germline V gives CDR1 SGHKS, CDR2 YYEKEE (reference sequence). The CDR3 runs to 16 residues. J lost 2 bases, V lost 4 bases, and 10 bases had no gene match. The CDR3 region has the DNA TGTGCCAGCAGCCACATAAGCGGGACGAACACAGATACGCAGTATTTT. This sequence encodes CASSHISGTNTDTQYF.